The 8 T cell receptor beta chains below come from one sample, sequenced in a study of T cell responses to AZD1222 COVID-19 vaccine. Assay used: immunoSEQ multiplex PCR; TCRdb lists only in-frame clones, some missing. The table includes approximately 96,000 clones, 70% to 90% detected once. This specimen consisted of peripheral blood, obtained 28 days after the second AZD1222 dose. Every receptor here comes from an adult who received the AZD1222 COVID-19 vaccine.

The chain employs TRBV4-1 and TRBJ2-1, with D tentatively TRBD1 or TRBD2 (6 bases each). Germline V lookup: CDR1 MGHRA, CDR2 YSYEKL. The CDR3 has 13 residues. The ends were cut back, 2 bases at V and 15 bases at J, with 17 bases in the middle. CDR3 loop: CASSQWRGEWLFF. As DNA, the CDR3 is TGCGCCAGCAGCCAATGGAGGGGGGAGTGGCTGTTCTTC.

The chain combines TRBV27 with TRBJ1-5, with a weak D call TRBD1 (6 bases). Trimming left V 6 bases short and J 0 bases short, with 18 bases between. This CDR3 has 17 residues. Germline assignment: CDR1 MNHEY and CDR2 SMNVEV (reference sequence). The CDR3 region is CASSRQARGVSNQPQHF. In nucleotides, the CDR3 is TGTGCCAGCAGCCGACAGGCTCGCGGCGTTAGCAATCAGCCCCAGCATTTT.

The rearrangement uses TRBV7-8 and TRBJ1-1; 8 bases are a match to TRBD1. V was pared by 6 bases and J by 7 bases, with 7 bases of the junction left unmatched. Germline V gene data show CDR1 as SGHVS and CDR2 as FQNEAQ. The CDR3 totals 13 residues. For the CDR3, the DNA is TGTGCCAGCAGATTGGGACAGGTGGGTGAAGCTTTCTTT. Translated: CASRLGQVGEAFF.

This clone appeared once. The chain combines TRBV30 with TRBJ2-1; 8 bases line up with TRBD2. The CDR3 is made up of 17 amino acids. The germline V gene has CDR1 GTSNPN and CDR2 SVGIG (reference sequence). The V segment lost 0 bases and the J segment 5 bases; nucleotides outside the gene matches: 12. CDR3 residues: CAWSVAPVAGSDNEQFF. DNA for the CDR3: TGTGCCTGGAGTGTGGCCCCTGTAGCGGGGAGCGACAATGAGCAGTTCTTC.

The chain couples TRBV9 to TRBJ1-1; TRBD1 might be the D (6 bases). With 0 bases removed from V and 3 bases from J, the gap between germline ends came to 9 bases. This CDR3 is 14 amino acids long. Germline V lookup: CDR1 SGDLS, CDR2 YYNGEE. This CDR3 reads CASSVGTEDTEAFF. The CDR3 DNA follows: TGTGCCAGCAGCGTAGGGACAGAGGACACTGAAGCTTTCTTT.

The V and J genes are TRBV10-3 and TRBJ2-3; 8 bases align to TRBD1. The CDR3 length is 15 residues. After removal of 7 bases from V and 2 bases from J, the junction contained 8 bases not matched to a gene. Per germline, CDR1 ENHRY and CDR2 SYGVKD. CDR3 amino acids: CAINARDRLTDTQYF. The DNA of the CDR3 is TGTGCCATCAACGCCCGGGACAGGCTCACAGATACGCAGTATTTT.

The chain has TRBV18 and TRBJ1-2; possibly TRBD1 for D (6 bases). The ends were cut back, 1 base at V and 6 bases at J, with 15 bases in the middle. This CDR3 spans 15 amino acids. Germline CDR1 KGHSH, CDR2 LQKENI. The CDR3 DNA sequence: TGTGCCAGCTCACCACAGACAGGCCCACTCGATGGCTACACCTTC. Amino acids: CASSPQTGPLDGYTF.

This chain links TRBV19 with TRBJ1-5; no clear D. The CDR3 loop spans 14 amino acids. The V gene's germline CDR1 is LNHDA and CDR2 SQIVND (reference sequence). Deletions cut 5 bases from V and 5 bases from J, with 13 bases between. For the CDR3, the DNA is TGTGCCAGTAGTGGTTACTCTACCGATCAGCCCCAGCATTTT. Protein product: CASSGYSTDQPQHF.